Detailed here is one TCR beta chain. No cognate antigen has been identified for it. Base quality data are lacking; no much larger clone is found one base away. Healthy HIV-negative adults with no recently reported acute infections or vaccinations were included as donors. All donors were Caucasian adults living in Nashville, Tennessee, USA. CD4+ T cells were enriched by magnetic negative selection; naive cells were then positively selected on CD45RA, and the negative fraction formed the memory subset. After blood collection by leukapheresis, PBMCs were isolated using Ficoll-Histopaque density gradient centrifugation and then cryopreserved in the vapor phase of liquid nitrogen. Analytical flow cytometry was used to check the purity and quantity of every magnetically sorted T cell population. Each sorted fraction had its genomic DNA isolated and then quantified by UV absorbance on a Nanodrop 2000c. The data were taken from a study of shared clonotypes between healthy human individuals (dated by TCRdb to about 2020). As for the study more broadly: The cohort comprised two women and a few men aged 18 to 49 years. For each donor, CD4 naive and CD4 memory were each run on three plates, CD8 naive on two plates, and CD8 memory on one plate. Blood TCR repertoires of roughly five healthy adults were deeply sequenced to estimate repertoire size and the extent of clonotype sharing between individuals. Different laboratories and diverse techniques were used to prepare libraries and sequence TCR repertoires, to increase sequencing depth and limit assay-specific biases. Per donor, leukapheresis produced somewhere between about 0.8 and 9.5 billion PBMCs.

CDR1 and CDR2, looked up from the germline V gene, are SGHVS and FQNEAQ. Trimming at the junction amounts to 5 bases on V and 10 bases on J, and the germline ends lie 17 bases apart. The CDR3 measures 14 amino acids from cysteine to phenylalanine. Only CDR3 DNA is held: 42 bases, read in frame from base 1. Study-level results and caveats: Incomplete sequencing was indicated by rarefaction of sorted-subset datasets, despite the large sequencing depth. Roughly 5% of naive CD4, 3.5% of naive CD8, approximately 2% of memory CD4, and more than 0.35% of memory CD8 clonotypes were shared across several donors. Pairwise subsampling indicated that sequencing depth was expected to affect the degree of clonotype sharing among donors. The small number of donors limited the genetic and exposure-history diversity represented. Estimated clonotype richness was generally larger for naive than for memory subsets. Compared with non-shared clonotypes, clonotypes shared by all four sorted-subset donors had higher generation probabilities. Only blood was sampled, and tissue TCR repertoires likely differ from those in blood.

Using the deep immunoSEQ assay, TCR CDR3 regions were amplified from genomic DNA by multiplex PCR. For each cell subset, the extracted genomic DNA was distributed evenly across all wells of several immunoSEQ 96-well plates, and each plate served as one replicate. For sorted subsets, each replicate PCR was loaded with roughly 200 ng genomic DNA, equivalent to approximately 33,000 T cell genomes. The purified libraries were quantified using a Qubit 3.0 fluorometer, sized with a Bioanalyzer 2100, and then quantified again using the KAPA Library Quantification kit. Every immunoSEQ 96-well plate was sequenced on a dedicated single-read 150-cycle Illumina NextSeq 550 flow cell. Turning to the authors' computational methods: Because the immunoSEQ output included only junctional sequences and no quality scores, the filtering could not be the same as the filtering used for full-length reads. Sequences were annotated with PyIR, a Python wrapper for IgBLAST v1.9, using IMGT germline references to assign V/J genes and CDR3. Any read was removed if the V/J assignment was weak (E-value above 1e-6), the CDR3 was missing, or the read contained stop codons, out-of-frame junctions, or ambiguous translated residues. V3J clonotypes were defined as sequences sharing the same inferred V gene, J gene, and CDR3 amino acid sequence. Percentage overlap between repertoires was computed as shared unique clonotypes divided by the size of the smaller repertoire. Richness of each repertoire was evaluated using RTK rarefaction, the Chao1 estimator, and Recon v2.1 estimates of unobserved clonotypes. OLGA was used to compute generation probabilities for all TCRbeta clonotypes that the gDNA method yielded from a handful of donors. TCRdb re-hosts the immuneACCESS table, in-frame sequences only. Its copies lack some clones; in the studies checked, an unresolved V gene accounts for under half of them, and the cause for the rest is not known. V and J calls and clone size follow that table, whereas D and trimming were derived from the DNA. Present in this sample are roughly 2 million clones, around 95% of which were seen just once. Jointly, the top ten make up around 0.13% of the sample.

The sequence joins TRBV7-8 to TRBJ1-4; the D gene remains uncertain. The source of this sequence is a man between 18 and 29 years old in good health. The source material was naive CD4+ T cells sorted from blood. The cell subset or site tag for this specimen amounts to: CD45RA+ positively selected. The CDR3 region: CASSPLGGVGKLFF. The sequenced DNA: TGTGCCAGCAGCCCCCTCGGCGGAGTCGGAAAACTGTTTTTT.